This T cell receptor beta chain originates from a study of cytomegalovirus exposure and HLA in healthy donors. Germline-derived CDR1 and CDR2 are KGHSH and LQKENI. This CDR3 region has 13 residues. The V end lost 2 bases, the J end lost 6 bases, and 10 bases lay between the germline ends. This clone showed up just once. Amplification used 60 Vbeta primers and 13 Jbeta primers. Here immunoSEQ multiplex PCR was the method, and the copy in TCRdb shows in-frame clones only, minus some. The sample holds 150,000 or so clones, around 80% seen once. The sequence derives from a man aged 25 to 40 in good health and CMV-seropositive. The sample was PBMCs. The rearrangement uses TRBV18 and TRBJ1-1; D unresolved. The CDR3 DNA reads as TGTGCCAGCTCACCATCACAGACCTCTGAAGCTTTCTTT. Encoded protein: CASSPSQTSEAFF.